The rows below give T cell receptor beta chains drawn from one sample of a study of T cells in Graves' hyperthyroidism and ophthalmopathy. Using its own MiXCR run on the multiplex PCR reads, TCRdb lists one record per CDR3 protein. Among about 640,000 distinct CDR3 sequences listed, more than 14% were seen once. Specimen: blood. These receptor sequences come from a woman aged 45-60 years with Graves' ophthalmopathy. Each CDR3 is given with its conserved first and last residue. The order of the fields is V gene, CDR3 protein.

TRBV5-5	CASIKTSGGDTGELFF
TRBV11-3	CASSPDGRRETQYF
TRBV7-2	CASSLKFVLAGVGEQFF
TRBV5-4	CASSASGTTTQYF
TRBV24-1	CATSDAIQETQYF
TRBV12-5	CASGLVLPGAYEQYF
TRBV2	CASSETGIGEKLFF
TRBV6-1	CASTLTGFVGYTF
TRBV30	CAWIDTSGTDTQYF
TRBV20-1	CSARDASSGNTIYF
TRBV5-6	CASSPGGPSNEKLFF
TRBV7-3	CASSLVGSGSLYEQYF
TRBV10-3	CAIGLAGVGVYEQYF
TRBV24-1	CATSDRQGEAFF
TRBV7-9	CASSLGRMRETQYF
TRBV6-1	CASRKTSGSSYEQYF
TRBV20-1	CSARGGTGELFF
TRBV28	CASSSGLAGVDPYNEQFF
TRBV3-1	CASSHLIARQFF
TRBV20-1	CSARPSGRNKETQYF
TRBV2	CASSESWEAFF
TRBV5-4	CASTPGAGELFF
TRBV5-6	CASSFGQGIKSYEQYF
TRBV6-2/TRBV6-3	CASRFGGRAYEQYF
TRBV28	CASSSREISGNSYNEQFF
TRBV5-1	CASSLGPVPTGELFF
TRBV30	CAWSAGTANTEAFF
TRBV2	CASSEFVTTYGYTF
TRBV11-2	CASSLVTRNEQFF
TRBV19	CASSIGDREIETQYF
TRBV25-1	CASRETGTGSYNEQFF
TRBV7-8	CASRRGARNTEAFF
TRBV20-1	CSARRGNTIYF
TRBV4-3	CASSQGPGLQYNEQFF
TRBV11-3	CASSLLATIQYF
TRBV19	CASSIPQAGTASTDTQYF
TRBV7-2	CASSSQGIYNEQFF
TRBV15	CATSREAGLAVILSTDTQYF
TRBV7-2	CASSPRRLAGGETQYF
TRBV6-2/TRBV6-3	CASSYPKPGQVISQPQHF
TRBV6-1	CASSEAGTTYEQYF